Below are 31 T cell receptor beta chains sequenced from a single sample in a study of T cells in Graves' hyperthyroidism and ophthalmopathy. TCR beta CDR3 region amplification was performed from RNA transcripts. In the first-round RT-PCR of the TCR CDR3, the HTBI primer set was used. MiXCR, applied by TCRdb to the multiplex PCR reads, yields one record per CDR3 protein. The repertoire includes roughly 570,000 distinct CDR3 sequences, roughly 46% of them detected once, and around a fifth sits in the top ten. Sequences were obtained from peripheral blood or thyroid tissue (not recorded which). The source of these receptors is an adult woman with Graves' disease, either hyperthyroidism or ophthalmopathy (not recorded which).

This chain connects TRBV7-2 to TRBJ2-6; D call uncertain. Germline lookup yields CDR1 SGHTA and CDR2 FQGNSA. This CDR3 region has 16 residues. V lost 5 bases and J 0 bases, leaving 11 bases between the germline ends. CDR3 in DNA: TGTGCCAGCAGCCGCAGGTTAGGCTCTGGGGCCAACGTCCTGACTTTC. Its protein is CASSRRLGSGANVLTF.

This chain uses TRBV9 with TRBJ2-7; 7 nucleotides line up with TRBD2. The length of the CDR3 is 16 residues. CDR1 and CDR2 (germline): SGDLS, YYNGEE. With V trimmed by 3 bases and J by 1 base, 10 bases remained unmatched. CDR3 protein: CASSDSEVGGSYEQYF. The CDR3 nucleotides read TGTGCCAGCAGCGACTCCGAGGTGGGAGGGTCCTACGAGCAGTACTTC.

This clonotype was recorded many times. This chain joins TRBV20-1 and TRBJ2-7; possibly TRBD1 for D (5 bases). V was pared by 2 bases and J by 4 bases, with 18 bases between. This CDR3 has 15 residues. CDR1 is DFQATT, CDR2 SNEGSKA, per germline (reference sequence). The CDR3 bases are TGCAGTGCTAGATATCCCAGGGAACATTTATACGAGCAGTACTTC. Protein product: CSARYPREHLYEQYF.

This clonotype was seen ten or more times. The CDR3, as DNA: TGTGCCAGCAGCTTGGACGGATATTCGTCCTACGAGCAGTACTTC. It specifies CASSLDGYSSYEQYF. This chain joins TRBV7-9 and TRBJ2-7; D ambiguous. Germline V gene data show CDR1 as SEHNR and CDR2 as FQNEAQ (reference sequence). CDR3 length: 15 amino acids. V dropped 3 bases and J dropped 1 base, with 13 bases sitting between them. The whole variable domain, remainder taken from reference TRBV7-9 and TRBJ2-7, is DTGVSQNPRHKITKRGQNVTFRCDPISEHNRLYWYRQTLGQGPEFLTYFQNEAQLEKSRLLSDRFSAERPKGSFSTLEIQRTEQGDSAMYLCASSLDGYSSYEQYFGPGTRLTVT.

This clonotype was picked up many times. This chain joins TRBV10-3 and TRBJ1-5; D not resolved. V lost 3 bases to trimming and J lost 0 bases, with 6 bases between them. Germline CDR1 ENHRY, CDR2 SYGVKD. The CDR3 is 14 amino acids. Here the CDR3 DNA reads TGTGCCATCAGTGACGTCGGTAGCAATCAGCCCCAGCATTTT. This sequence encodes CAISDVGSNQPQHF.

This clonotype has ten or more counts. The V call is TRBV28, the J call TRBJ1-2; D not resolved. The CDR3 covers 16 residues. Per germline, CDR1 MDHEN and CDR2 SYDVKM. The ends were cut back, 6 bases at V and 3 bases at J, with 20 bases in the middle. The CDR3 DNA reads TGTGCCAGCAGCTTAACTACTGGCCTCGGACACTATGGCTACACCTTC. This encodes CASSLTTGLGHYGYTF.

This clonotype was observed once. The rearrangement joins TRBV2 to TRBJ1-3; D call uncertain. CDR1 SNHLY and CDR2 FYNNEI come from the germline V gene. Trimming cost V 1 base and J 7 bases, with 8 bases left between them. The CDR3 spans 13 residues. This CDR3 is CASSEGRRNTIYF. DNA of the CDR3: TGTGCCAGCAGTGAAGGCAGGCGGAACACCATATATTTT. Combining the CDR3 with reference TRBV2 and TRBJ1-3 gives the whole variable domain EPEVTQTPSHQVTQMGQEVILRCVPISNHLYFYWYRQILGQKVEFLVSFYNNEISEKSEIFDDQFSVERPDGSNFTLKIRSTKLEDSAMYFCASSEGRRNTIYFGEGSWLTVV.

This clonotype has a count of ten or more. The rearrangement links TRBV7-6 to TRBJ2-5, with D possibly being TRBD2 (7 bases). This CDR3 spans 14 amino acids. Trimming took 1 base from V and 4 from J, leaving 10 bases between them. The germline CDR1 and CDR2 sequences are SGHVS and FNYEAQ. CDR3 sequence: CASSLDGGRETQYF. In DNA form, the CDR3 reads TGTGCCAGCAGCTTAGACGGGGGGCGAGAGACCCAGTACTTC.

The genes are TRBV6-1 and TRBJ1-1, with 10 bases aligning to TRBD1. The junction had 4 bases not matched to a gene; V was cut back by 6 bases and J by 3 bases. From germline, CDR1 is MNHNS and CDR2 SASEGT. The CDR3 loop spans 14 amino acids. The DNA of the CDR3 is TGTGCCAGCAGGGGACAGGGGATCGACACTGAAGCTTTCTTT. Its protein is CASRGQGIDTEAFF.

The CDR3 is CSARDLRLAGGTYVLTF. In nucleotides, the CDR3 is TGCAGTGCTAGAGATCTTAGGCTAGCGGGAGGGACCTACGTCCTGACTTTC. This chain joins TRBV20-1 and TRBJ2-6; TRBD2 agrees at 12 bases. Germline CDR1 and CDR2: DFQATT and SNEGSKA (reference sequence). This CDR3 spans 17 amino acids. The J segment lost 11 bases and the V segment lost 0 bases, leaving 11 bases of the junction unmatched.

V usage is TRBV19 and J usage is TRBJ2-6, with 10 bases matching TRBD2. CDR3 length equals 13 residues. CDR1 LNHDA and CDR2 SQIVND come from the germline V gene (reference sequence). V was pared by 8 bases and J by 11 bases, with 6 bases of the junction left unmatched. The CDR3 DNA reads TGTGCCAGTTCCGGGACTAGCGCCTACGTCCTGACTTTC. This encodes CASSGTSAYVLTF.

The V call is TRBV20-1, the J call TRBJ1-2; 9 bases are shared with TRBD1. CDR1 and CDR2 from the germline V gene are DFQATT and SNEGSKA (reference sequence). This CDR3 is built from 15 residues. The V segment lost 6 bases and the J segment 5 bases; nucleotides outside the gene matches: 13. The CDR3 nucleotides read TGCAGTGCCATCCCCTCGGGACAGGGAACTTATGGCTACACCTTC. This sequence encodes CSAIPSGQGTYGYTF.

This sequence joins TRBV10-3 and TRBJ2-1; tentative D call: TRBD1 (7 bases). Per the germline V gene, CDR1 is ENHRY and CDR2 is SYGVKD. The V gene lost 11 bases and the J gene lost 10 bases, with 15 bases spanning the gap. There are 11 residues in the CDR3. CDR3 in amino acids: CAGGGPTEQFF. CDR3 DNA sequence: TGTGCCGGAGGGGGCCCTACCGAGCAGTTCTTC.

The chain combines TRBV28 with TRBJ2-5, with a weak D call TRBD1 (6 bases). Germline lookup yields CDR1 MDHEN and CDR2 SYDVKM. Trimming shortened V by 7 bases and J by 1 base, and 10 bases separated the two germline ends. The CDR3 is 13 amino acids. CDR3 DNA: TGTGCCAGCACTCGGGACACCCAAGAGACCCAGTACTTC. This encodes CASTRDTQETQYF.

V and J are TRBV9 and TRBJ2-1, with 9 bases identical to TRBD2. The CDR3 contains 15 residues. The ends lost 4 bases at V and 2 bases at J; junction bases unmatched: 4. Germline V gene sequence: CDR1 SGDLS, CDR2 YYNGEE. This CDR3 is CASSPPSGAYNEQFF. CDR3 DNA: TGTGCCAGCAGCCCCCCTAGCGGGGCCTACAATGAGCAGTTCTTC.

This sequence joins TRBV2 and TRBJ1-1, with D unclear. Germline-derived CDR1 and CDR2 are SNHLY and FYNNEI. V gave up 5 bases and J gave up 4 bases, with 5 bases separating them. The CDR3 is made up of 11 amino acids. In DNA, the CDR3 is TGTGCCAGCAGTTCCCTCACTGAAGCTTTCTTT. Residues: CASSSLTEAFF.

This clonotype was counted ten times or more. The chain links TRBV20-1 to TRBJ2-7; D is possibly TRBD1 (6 bases). Deletions cut 5 bases from V and 3 bases from J, with 17 bases between. The CDR3 has 14 residues. Per the germline V gene, CDR1 is DFQATT and CDR2 is SNEGSKA (reference sequence). The CDR3 region is CSAAASGQNYEQYF. Written as DNA, the CDR3 is TGCAGTGCTGCGGCCTCGGGACAAAACTACGAGCAGTACTTC.

CDR3: CASSQRDSPNYGYTF. The DNA of the CDR3 is TGTGCCAGCAGCCAACGGGACAGTCCTAACTATGGCTACACCTTC. This sequence joins TRBV6-6 and TRBJ1-2, with TRBD1 matching over 7 bases. J was trimmed by 0 bases and V by 6 bases; bases with no gene match: 7. CDR1 is MNHNY and CDR2 is SVGAGI in the germline V gene (reference sequence). This CDR3 comprises 15 residues.

This rearrangement joins TRBV13 to TRBJ2-5; 7 bases match TRBD1. CDR1 PRHDT and CDR2 FYEKMQ come from the germline V gene (reference sequence). J was trimmed by 5 bases and V by 6 bases; bases with no gene match: 9. The CDR3 runs 14 residues. The CDR3 here is CASRSRGRGETQYF. The DNA for the CDR3 is TGTGCCAGCAGATCACGAGGCAGGGGGGAGACCCAGTACTTC.

The table lists this clonotype with many counts. CDR3 sequence (DNA): TGTGCCAGCAGCCGGACAGCGTCTGGAAACACCATATATTTT. This encodes CASSRTASGNTIYF. The V gene is TRBV6-5, the J gene TRBJ1-3, with D perhaps TRBD1 (6 bases). The germline V gene encodes CDR1 MNHEY and CDR2 SVGAGI. The CDR3 totals 14 residues. V was pared by 6 bases and J by 1 base, with 10 bases between.

This clonotype was detected many times. The gene calls are TRBV30 and TRBJ1-1; D remains unclear. Germline V gene lookup returns CDR1 GTSNPN and CDR2 SVGIG (reference sequence). This CDR3 is built from 12 residues. The germline V and J ends were trimmed by 4 bases and 0 bases, with 6 bases remaining between them. This CDR3 reads CAWNRLNTEAFF. The CDR3 DNA reads as TGTGCCTGGAACAGATTGAACACTGAAGCTTTCTTT.

In this sample, this clonotype turned up many times. This chain connects TRBV12-3 or TRBV12-4 to TRBJ2-5; a weak D match, TRBD1 (5 bases). CDR3 length: 16 residues. V was shortened by 7 bases and J by 1 base, with 19 bases between the two germline ends. CDR3 nucleotide sequence: TGTGCCAGCACCACGAAGGGGTCAGATCCCCAAGAGACCCAGTACTTC. Amino acid sequence: CASTTKGSDPQETQYF.

This clonotype occurred many times. V usage is TRBV5-8 and J usage is TRBJ2-7, with no clear D. The V end lost 4 bases, the J end lost 2 bases, and 10 bases lay between the germline ends. Germline lookup yields CDR1 SGHTS and CDR2 YDEGEE. The CDR3 runs 13 residues. The CDR3 region is CASSMVGAYEQYF. The CDR3 region has the DNA TGTGCCAGCAGCATGGTTGGGGCCTACGAGCAGTACTTC.

The chain links TRBV20-1 to TRBJ2-5; D is undetermined. The J call is doubtful: the DNA matches TRBJ2-1 better. The CDR3 spans 13 residues. Germline CDR1 is DFQATT and CDR2 is SNEGSKA (reference sequence). CDR3 in DNA: TGCAGTGCTAGGCTTCCGGATAGAGAGACCCAGTTCTTC. Translating gives CSARLPDRETQFF.

The chain joins TRBV7-9 to TRBJ1-1; maybe TRBD1 (6 bases). The V and J ends lost 5 bases and 1 base respectively, with 26 bases between them. The germline CDR1 and CDR2 sequences are SEHNR and FQNEAQ (reference sequence). The CDR3 runs to 19 residues. In DNA form, the CDR3 reads TGTGCCAGCAGCAGTTGGACGGACCGAGGGGGGGAGCAGAACACTGAAGCTTTCTTT. This translates into CASSSWTDRGGEQNTEAFF.

The table lists this clonotype with a few counts. The chain carries TRBV10-3 and TRBJ1-2, with D maybe TRBD1 (6 bases). In germline, CDR1 is ENHRY, CDR2 SYGVKD. This CDR3 has 14 amino acids. With 6 bases removed from V and 4 bases from J, the gap between germline ends came to 15 bases. The CDR3 DNA is TGTGCCATCAGCCTGGCGGGGGGGGCCTATGGCTACACCTTC. This translates into CAISLAGGAYGYTF.

On this clonotype itself: The CDR3 does not end in the conserved phenylalanine or tryptophan, so this is likely a read error. The DNA is left out, because the CDR3 cannot be placed on it with certainty; the CDR3 is given as TCRdb lists it. This chain links TRBV19 with TRBJ2-6; the DNA was not compared with TRBD2, the D call given in the table. Inclusive of both ends, the CDR3 amounts to 8 amino acids. Germline CDR1 LNHDA, CDR2 SQIVND (reference sequence). CDR3 sequence: CASSRSRS.

This clonotype was recorded many times. The chain joins TRBV7-9 to TRBJ2-2; 10 positions match TRBD1. CDR3 length equals 15 residues. Trimming took 6 bases from V and 5 from J; bases not matched to a gene: 6. Germline CDR1 reads SEHNR; CDR2 reads FQNEAQ (reference sequence). The CDR3 loop reads CASRPGTGETGELFF. The CDR3 DNA follows: TGTGCCAGCAGGCCCGGGACAGGGGAGACCGGGGAGCTGTTTTTT.

This clonotype was counted at least ten times. V and J are TRBV4-2 and TRBJ2-5; 7 positions agree with TRBD2. Germline V gene lookup returns CDR1 LGHNA and CDR2 YNFKEQ. The CDR3 has 14 residues. The V and J ends lost 4 bases and 5 bases, in that order; junction bases with no gene match: 7. The CDR3: CASSLGASGETQYF. CDR3 DNA: TGTGCCAGCAGCCTCGGGGCTAGCGGTGAGACCCAGTACTTC.

As for this clonotype: One end of the junction does not line up with germline, which may come from a read error. CDR3 sequence reads: CASSRAGQTQEAQYF. The CDR3 bases are TGTGCCAGCAGCAGAGCGGGACAGACCCAAGAGGCCCAGTACTTC. The chain recombines TRBV9 with TRBJ2-5; TRBD1 or TRBD2 may be the D gene (7 bases each). CDR1 and CDR2 (germline): SGDLS, YYNGEE. The CDR3 contains 15 residues.

This clonotype appeared many times. The chain recombines TRBV11-2 with TRBJ1-1; D not certain. Germline-derived CDR1 and CDR2 are SGHAT and FQNNGV. V lost 7 bases and J lost 4, with 7 bases in between. The CDR3 has 11 amino acids. CDR3 in DNA: TGTGCCAGCATGAGTGGCACTGAAGCTTTCTTT. It encodes CASMSGTEAFF.